This TCR beta chain originates from a study of cytomegalovirus exposure and HLA in healthy donors. The primer mix had 60 Vbeta and 13 Jbeta primers. Repertoires were generated with immunoSEQ multiplex PCR, while TCRdb's copy carries only in-frame clones and drops some. The repertoire has more than 110,000 clones, 78% of them found once; the top ten carry roughly 2.8%. Study-wide results and caveats: Trimming of TCR beta V- and J-genes showed a link, identified in a later analysis, to a missense DCLRE1C variant. Association of 16,951 TCR beta sequences with HLA alleles was found at 0.05 false discovery rate in a later analysis. Later work showed greater clonal expansion in HLA-associated TCR beta chains than in equally common others.

The donors comprised healthy bone marrow donors. Germline V gene data show CDR1 as GTSNPN and CDR2 as SVGIG (reference sequence). V was pared by 2 bases and J by 7 bases, with 9 bases between. The CDR3 sequence is 12 residues long. A note on this clone: Its matching antigen is unknown.

Material for sequencing was PBMCs. V is TRBV30 and J is TRBJ1-5, with D perhaps TRBD1 (5 bases). The clonotype comes from a male donor in good health and CMV-seronegative. The DNA of the CDR3 is TGTGCCTGGAGTCCCAGGGCCCAGCCCCAGCATTTT. As protein: CAWSPRAQPQHF.